The clone carrying this TCR beta chain was found many times. TCRdb passed the RT-PCR reads through MiXCR, listing each CDR3 protein once. The sample shows hundreds of thousands of distinct CDR3 sequences, more than 13% of them seen only once. The CDR3 is 15 amino acids. Germline CDR1 is SGHTA and CDR2 is FQGNSA. V trimming: 5 bases; J trimming: 4 bases; junction bases outside the gene matches: 10. The J gene is TRBJ1-1, the V gene TRBV7-2, with 7 bases fitting TRBD1. The sequence came from a female donor in good health, serving as a healthy control. The sequencing sample was made of memory CD4+ T cells from blood. CDR3 loop: CASSPRAQGGTEAFF. DNA for the CDR3: TGTGCCAGCAGCCCCAGGGCCCAGGGGGGCACTGAAGCTTTCTTT.